These T cell receptor beta chains were read from a single sample in a study of blood T cells in healthy people across ages. TCRdb re-analysed the 5' RACE reads in MiXCR, keeping a single row per CDR3 protein. The sample contains nearly 800,000 distinct CDR3 sequences, 20% to 25% of which appear only once. The sample was also reused in another study, on T cells of mothers and their children.

Source material: blood. The receptors originated from a boy between 10 and 17 years old in good health. CDR3s leave out the opening cysteine and the closing phenylalanine or tryptophan.

V gene: TRBV5-1; J gene: TRBJ1-1; CDR3 protein: ASIERAGVNTEAF
V gene: TRBV7-3; J gene: .; CDR3 protein: ASSPGDRKNYNEQF
V gene: TRBV7-2; J gene: TRBJ1-5; CDR3 protein: ASGPYSNQPQH
V gene: TRBV5-1; J gene: .; CDR3 protein: ASSLAFGDRIYPYEQY
V gene: TRBV20-1; J gene: TRBJ2-3; CDR3 protein: SARDPGQRTDTQY
V gene: TRBV7-6; J gene: TRBJ2-5; CDR3 protein: ASSLETSGRGQETQY
V gene: TRBV6-2/TRBV6-3; J gene: TRBJ2-7; CDR3 protein: ASSYSRGTCEQY
V gene: TRBV27; J gene: TRBJ2-3; CDR3 protein: ASSSTRPRVQY
V gene: TRBV4-1; J gene: .; CDR3 protein: ASSQERGVWFIGYEQY
V gene: TRBV20-1; J gene: TRBJ2-3; CDR3 protein: SATTGLAGGTSTDTQY
V gene: TRBV6-2/TRBV6-3; J gene: TRBJ1-1; CDR3 protein: AISQGVVAEAF
V gene: TRBV5-1; J gene: TRBJ1-4; CDR3 protein: ASSAQGATNEKLF
V gene: TRBV9; J gene: TRBJ2-3; CDR3 protein: ASSVAGADTDTQY
V gene: TRBV7-2; J gene: TRBJ2-2; CDR3 protein: ASSLQVDAGELF
V gene: TRBV7-3; J gene: TRBJ2-2; CDR3 protein: ASSRDLVGELF
V gene: TRBV5-4; J gene: TRBJ1-4; CDR3 protein: ASSREGGNEKLF
V gene: TRBV11-1; J gene: TRBJ2-7; CDR3 protein: ASSLEPQSLEQY
V gene: TRBV3-1; J gene: TRBJ2-7; CDR3 protein: ASSQIFRGSYEQY